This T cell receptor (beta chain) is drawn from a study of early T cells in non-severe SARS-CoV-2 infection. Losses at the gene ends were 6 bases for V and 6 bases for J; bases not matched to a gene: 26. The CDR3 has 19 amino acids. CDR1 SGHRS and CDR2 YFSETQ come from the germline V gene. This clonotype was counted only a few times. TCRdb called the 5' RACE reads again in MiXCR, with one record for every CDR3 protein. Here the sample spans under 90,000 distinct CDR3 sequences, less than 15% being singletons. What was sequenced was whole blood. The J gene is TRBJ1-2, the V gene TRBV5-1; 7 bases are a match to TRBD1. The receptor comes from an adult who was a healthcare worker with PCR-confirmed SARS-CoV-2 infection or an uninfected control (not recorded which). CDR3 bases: TGCGCCAGCATGAACAGGGGTTGGGTAGAAAAAGCCCGAGCGGATGGCTACACCTTC. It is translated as CASMNRGWVEKARADGYTF.